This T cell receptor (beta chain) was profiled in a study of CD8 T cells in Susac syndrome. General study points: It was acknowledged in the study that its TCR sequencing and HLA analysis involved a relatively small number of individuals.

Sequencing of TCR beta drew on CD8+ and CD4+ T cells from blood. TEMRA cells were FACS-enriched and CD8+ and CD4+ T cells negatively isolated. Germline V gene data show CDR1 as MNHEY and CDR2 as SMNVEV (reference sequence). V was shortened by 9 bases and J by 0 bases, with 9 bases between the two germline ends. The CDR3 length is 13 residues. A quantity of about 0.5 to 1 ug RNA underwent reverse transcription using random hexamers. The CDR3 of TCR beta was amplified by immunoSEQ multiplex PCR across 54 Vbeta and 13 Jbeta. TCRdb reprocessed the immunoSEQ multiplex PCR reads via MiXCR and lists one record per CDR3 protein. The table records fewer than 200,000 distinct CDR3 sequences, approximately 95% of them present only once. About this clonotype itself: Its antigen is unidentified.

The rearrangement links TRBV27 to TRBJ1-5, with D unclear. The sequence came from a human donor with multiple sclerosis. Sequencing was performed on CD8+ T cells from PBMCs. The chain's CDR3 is CASRHYSNQPQHF. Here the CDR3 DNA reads TGTGCCAGTAGACATTATAGCAATCAGCCCCAGCATTTT.